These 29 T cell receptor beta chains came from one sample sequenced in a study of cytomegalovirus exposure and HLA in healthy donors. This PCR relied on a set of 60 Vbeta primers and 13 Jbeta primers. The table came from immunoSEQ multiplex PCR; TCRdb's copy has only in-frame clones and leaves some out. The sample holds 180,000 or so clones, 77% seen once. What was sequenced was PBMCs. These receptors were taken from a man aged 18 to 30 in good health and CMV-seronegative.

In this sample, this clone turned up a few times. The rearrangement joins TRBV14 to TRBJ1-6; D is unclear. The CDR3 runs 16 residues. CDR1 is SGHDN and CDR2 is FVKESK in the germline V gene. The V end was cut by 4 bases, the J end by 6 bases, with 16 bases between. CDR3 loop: CASSPGRDSSNSPLHF. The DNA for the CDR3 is TGTGCCAGCAGCCCGGGTCGGGATTCAAGTAATTCACCCCTCCACTTT.

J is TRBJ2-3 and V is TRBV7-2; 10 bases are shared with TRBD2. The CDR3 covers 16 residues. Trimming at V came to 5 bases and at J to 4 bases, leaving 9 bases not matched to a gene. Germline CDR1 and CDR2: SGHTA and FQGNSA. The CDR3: CASSHYSGGAPDTQYF. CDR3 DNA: TGTGCCAGCAGCCATTACAGCGGGGGGGCCCCAGATACGCAGTATTTT.

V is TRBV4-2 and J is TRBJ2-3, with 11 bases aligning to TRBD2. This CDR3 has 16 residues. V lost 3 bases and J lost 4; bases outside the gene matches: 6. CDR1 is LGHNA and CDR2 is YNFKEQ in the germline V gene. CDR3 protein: CASSQGSGGAADTQYF. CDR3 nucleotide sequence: TGTGCCAGCAGCCAGGGTAGCGGGGGGGCCGCAGATACGCAGTATTTT.

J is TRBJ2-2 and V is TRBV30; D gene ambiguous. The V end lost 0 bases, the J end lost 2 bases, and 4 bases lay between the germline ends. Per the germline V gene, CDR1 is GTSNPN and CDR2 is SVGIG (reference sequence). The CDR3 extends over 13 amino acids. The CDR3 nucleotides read TGTGCCTGGAGTGTTCTAAACACCGGGGAGCTGTTTTTT. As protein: CAWSVLNTGELFF.

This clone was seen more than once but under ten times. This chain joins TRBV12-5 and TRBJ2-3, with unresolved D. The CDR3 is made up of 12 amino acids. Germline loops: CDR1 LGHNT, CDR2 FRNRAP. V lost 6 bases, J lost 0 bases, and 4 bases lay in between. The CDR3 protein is CASGLSTDTQYF. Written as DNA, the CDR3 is TGTGCTAGTGGCCTTAGCACAGATACGCAGTATTTT.

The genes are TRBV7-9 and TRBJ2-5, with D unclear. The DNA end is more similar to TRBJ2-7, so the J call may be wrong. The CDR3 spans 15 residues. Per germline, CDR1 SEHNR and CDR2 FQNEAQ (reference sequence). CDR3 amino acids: CASSLDVQSSYEQYF. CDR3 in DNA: TGTGCCAGCAGCTTAGACGTACAGTCTTCCTACGAGCAGTACTTC.

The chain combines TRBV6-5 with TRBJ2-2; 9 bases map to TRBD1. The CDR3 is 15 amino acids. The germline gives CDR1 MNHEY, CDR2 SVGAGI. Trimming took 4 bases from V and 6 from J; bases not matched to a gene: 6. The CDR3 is CASSLDRTGAGELFF. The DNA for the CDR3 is TGTGCCAGCAGTTTAGACAGGACAGGGGCCGGGGAGCTGTTTTTT.

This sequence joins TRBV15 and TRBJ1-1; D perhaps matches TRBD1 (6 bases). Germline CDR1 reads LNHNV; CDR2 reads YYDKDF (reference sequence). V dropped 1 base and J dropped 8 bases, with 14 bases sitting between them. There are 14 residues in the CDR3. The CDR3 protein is CATSRGVFQGEAFF. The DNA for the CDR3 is TGTGCCACCAGCAGAGGAGTTTTTCAGGGGGAAGCTTTCTTT.

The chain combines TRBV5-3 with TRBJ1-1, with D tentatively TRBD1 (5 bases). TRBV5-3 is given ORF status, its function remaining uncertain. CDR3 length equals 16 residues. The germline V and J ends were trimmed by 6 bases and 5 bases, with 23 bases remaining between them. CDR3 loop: CARTPGKVIFGTEAFF. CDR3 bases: TGTGCCAGAACCCCAGGGAAGGTAATATTCGGGACTGAAGCTTTCTTT.

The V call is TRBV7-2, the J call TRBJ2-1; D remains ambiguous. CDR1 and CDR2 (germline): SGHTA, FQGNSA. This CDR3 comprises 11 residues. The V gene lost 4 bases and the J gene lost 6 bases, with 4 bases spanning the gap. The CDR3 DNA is TGTGCCAGCAGCTCCCTCAATGAGCAGTTCTTC. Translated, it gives CASSSLNEQFF.

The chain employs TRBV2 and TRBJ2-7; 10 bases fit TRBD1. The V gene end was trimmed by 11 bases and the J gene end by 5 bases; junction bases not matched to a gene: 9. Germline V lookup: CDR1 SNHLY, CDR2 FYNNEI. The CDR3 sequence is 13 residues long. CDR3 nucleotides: TGTGCCGGTCAAGGGGACAGGGGTCACGAGCAGTACTTC. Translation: CAGQGDRGHEQYF.

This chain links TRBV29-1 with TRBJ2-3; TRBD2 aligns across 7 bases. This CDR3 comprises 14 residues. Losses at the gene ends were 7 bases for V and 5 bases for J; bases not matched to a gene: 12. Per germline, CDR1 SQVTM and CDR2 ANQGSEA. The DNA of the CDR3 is TGCAGCGCGGCTAGCGGCCCAACGGGAGATACGCAGTATTTT. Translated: CSAASGPTGDTQYF.

The CDR3 nucleotides are TGTGCCAGCTCACTTGGGACATTCGGAAACACCATATATTTT. Protein sequence: CASSLGTFGNTIYF. J is TRBJ1-3 and V is TRBV18; maybe TRBD1 (6 bases). Between the trimmed V and J ends, which lost 4 bases and 4 bases, there was a span of 11 bases. The CDR3 spans 14 residues. Germline V CDR1 and CDR2: KGHSH, LQKENI. Drawing the rest from reference TRBV18 and TRBJ1-3, the complete variable domain is NAGVMQNPRHLVRRRGQEARLRCSPMKGHSHVYWYRQLPEEGLKFMVYLQKENIIDESGMPKERFSAEFPKEGPSILRIQQVVRGDSAAYFCASSLGTFGNTIYFGEGSWLTVV.

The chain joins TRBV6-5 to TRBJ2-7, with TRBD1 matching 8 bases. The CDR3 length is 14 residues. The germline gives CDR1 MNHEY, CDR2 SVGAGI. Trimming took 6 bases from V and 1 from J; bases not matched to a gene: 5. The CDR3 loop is CASRGNRGSYEQYF. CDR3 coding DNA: TGTGCCAGCAGAGGAAACAGGGGGTCCTACGAGCAGTACTTC.

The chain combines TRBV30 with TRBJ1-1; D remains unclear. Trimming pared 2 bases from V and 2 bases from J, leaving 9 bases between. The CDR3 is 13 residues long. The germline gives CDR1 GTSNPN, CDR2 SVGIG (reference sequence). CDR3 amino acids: CAWSRGRNTEAFF. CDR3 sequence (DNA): TGTGCCTGGAGTAGAGGGCGAAACACTGAAGCTTTCTTT. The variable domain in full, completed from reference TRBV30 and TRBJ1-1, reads SQTIHQWPATLVQPVGSPLSLECTVEGTSNPNLYWYRQAAGRGLQLLFYSVGIGQISSEVPQNLSASRPQDRQFILSSKKLLLSDSGFYLCAWSRGRNTEAFFGQGTRLTVV.

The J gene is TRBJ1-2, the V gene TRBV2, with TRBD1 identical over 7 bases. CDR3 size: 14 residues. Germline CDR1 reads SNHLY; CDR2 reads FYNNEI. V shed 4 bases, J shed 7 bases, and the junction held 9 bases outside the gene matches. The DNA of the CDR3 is TGTGCCAGCAGTGTGGGGACAGCGGGGGGTGGCTACACCTTC. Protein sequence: CASSVGTAGGGYTF.

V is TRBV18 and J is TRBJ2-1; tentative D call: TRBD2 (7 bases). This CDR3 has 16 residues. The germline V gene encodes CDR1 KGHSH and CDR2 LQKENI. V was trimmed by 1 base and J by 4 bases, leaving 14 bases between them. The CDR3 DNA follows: TGTGCCAGCTCACCACAACGAGCGGGACATTACAATGAGCAGTTCTTC. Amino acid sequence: CASSPQRAGHYNEQFF.

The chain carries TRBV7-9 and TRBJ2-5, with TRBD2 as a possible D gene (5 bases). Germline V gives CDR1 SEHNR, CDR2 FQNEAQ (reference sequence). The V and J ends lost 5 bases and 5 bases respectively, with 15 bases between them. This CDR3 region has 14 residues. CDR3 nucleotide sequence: TGTGCCAGCAGCGGAGGACTGCTGGGGGAGACCCAGTACTTC. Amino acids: CASSGGLLGETQYF.

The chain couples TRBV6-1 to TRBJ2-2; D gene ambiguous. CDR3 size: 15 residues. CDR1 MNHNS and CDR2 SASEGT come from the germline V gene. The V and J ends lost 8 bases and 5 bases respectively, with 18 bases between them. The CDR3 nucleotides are TGTGCCAGCTACTCTACGAAAATTCAAACCGGGGAGCTGTTTTTT. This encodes CASYSTKIQTGELFF.

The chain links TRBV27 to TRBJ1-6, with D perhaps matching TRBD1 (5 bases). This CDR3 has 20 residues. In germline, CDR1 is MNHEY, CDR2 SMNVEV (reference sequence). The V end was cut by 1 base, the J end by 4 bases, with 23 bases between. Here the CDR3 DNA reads TGTGCCAGCAGTTTATACCCCCAGGGCGCCAGGGCCCGATATAATTCACCCCTCCACTTT. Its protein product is CASSLYPQGARARYNSPLHF.

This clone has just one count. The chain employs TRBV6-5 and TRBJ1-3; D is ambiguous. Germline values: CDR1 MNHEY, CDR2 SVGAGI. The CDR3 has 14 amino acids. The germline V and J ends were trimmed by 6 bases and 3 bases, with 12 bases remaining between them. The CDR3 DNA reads TGTGCCAGCAGACCGAGACAAGGTGGAAACACCATATATTTT. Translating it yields CASRPRQGGNTIYF.

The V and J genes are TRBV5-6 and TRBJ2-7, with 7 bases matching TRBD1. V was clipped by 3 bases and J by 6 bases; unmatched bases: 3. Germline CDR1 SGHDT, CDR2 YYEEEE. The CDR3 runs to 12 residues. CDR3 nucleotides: TGTGCCAGCAGCTCGGACAGGCGCGAGCAGTACTTC. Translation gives CASSSDRREQYF.

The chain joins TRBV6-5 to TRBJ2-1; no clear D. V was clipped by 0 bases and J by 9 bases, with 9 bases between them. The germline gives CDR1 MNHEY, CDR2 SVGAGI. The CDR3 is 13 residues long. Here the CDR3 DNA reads TGTGCCAGCAGTTACTCGGCCTCTAGTGAGCAGTTCTTC. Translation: CASSYSASSEQFF.

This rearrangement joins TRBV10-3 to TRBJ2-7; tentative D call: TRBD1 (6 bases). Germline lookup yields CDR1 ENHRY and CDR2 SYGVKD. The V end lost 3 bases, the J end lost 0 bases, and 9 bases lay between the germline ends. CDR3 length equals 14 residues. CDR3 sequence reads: CAISDPGHSYEQYF. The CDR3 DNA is TGTGCCATCAGTGACCCGGGACACTCCTACGAGCAGTACTTC.

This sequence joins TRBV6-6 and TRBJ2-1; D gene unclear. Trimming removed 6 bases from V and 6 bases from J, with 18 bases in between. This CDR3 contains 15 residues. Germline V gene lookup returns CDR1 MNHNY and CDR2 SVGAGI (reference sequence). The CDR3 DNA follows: TGTGCCAGCAGGCCTAACACTGGGTGGGCCAATGAGCAGTTCTTC. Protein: CASRPNTGWANEQFF.

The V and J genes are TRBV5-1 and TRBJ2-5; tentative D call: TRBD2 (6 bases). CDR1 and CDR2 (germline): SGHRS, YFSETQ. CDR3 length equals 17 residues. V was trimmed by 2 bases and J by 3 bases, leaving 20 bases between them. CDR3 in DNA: TGCGCCAGCAGCTTCCGAGCACTAGCTCCAGGCAAAGAGACCCAGTACTTC. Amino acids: CASSFRALAPGKETQYF.

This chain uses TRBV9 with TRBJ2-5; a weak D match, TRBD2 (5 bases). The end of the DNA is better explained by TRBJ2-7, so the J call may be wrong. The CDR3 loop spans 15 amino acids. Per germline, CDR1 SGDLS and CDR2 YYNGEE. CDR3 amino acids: CASSPKGDGVYEQYF. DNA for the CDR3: TGTGCCAGCAGCCCAAAGGGAGACGGAGTCTACGAGCAGTACTTC.

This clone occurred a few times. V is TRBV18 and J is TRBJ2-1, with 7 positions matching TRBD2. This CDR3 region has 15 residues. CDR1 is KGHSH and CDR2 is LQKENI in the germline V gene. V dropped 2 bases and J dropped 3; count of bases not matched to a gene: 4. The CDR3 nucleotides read TGTGCCAGCTCACCATCCCTAGCGGTCTACAATGAGCAGTTCTTC. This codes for CASSPSLAVYNEQFF.

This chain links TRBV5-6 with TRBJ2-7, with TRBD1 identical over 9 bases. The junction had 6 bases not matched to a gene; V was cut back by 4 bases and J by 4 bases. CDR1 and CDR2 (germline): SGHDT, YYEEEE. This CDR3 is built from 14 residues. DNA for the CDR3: TGTGCCAGCAGCGAGACCGGGACAGGGTACGAGCAGTACTTC. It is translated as CASSETGTGYEQYF.